Below, 19 T cell receptor beta chains from the same sample are listed, as sequenced in a study of cytomegalovirus exposure and HLA in healthy donors. In the PCR, 60 Vbeta and 13 Jbeta primers were used. TCRdb's copy holds only in-frame clones and misses some; the assay was immunoSEQ multiplex PCR. The table has approximately 190,000 clones, 84% seen once. The sample was PBMCs. The origin of the receptors is a boy younger than 18 in good health and CMV-seronegative.

The chain's CDR3 is CASSLTYRFGYEQYF. The CDR3 nucleotides are TGTGCCAGCAGCCTAACGTACAGGTTTGGTTACGAGCAGTACTTC. The chain links TRBV2 to TRBJ2-7, with a weak D call TRBD1 (5 bases). The CDR3 spans 15 residues. Germline loops: CDR1 SNHLY, CDR2 FYNNEI. The ends were cut back, 6 bases at V and 4 bases at J, with 19 bases in the middle.

This clone occurred a few times. The J gene is TRBJ1-4, the V gene TRBV6-1; TRBD1 aligns across 7 bases. CDR3 length: 14 amino acids. V shed 2 bases and J 4 bases; nucleotides not matched to a gene: 1. Germline V gives CDR1 MNHNS, CDR2 SASEGT. The DNA for the CDR3 is TGTGCCAGCAGTGAAAACAGGGGTAATGAAAAACTGTTTTTT. Translated, it gives CASSENRGNEKLFF.

The rearrangement joins TRBV5-6 to TRBJ1-5; D not certain. Trimming removed 4 bases at V and 5 bases at J, with 16 bases between. Germline CDR1 SGHDT, CDR2 YYEEEE. The CDR3 spans 15 residues. CDR3: CASSLGPRPYQPQHF. The CDR3 DNA reads TGTGCCAGCAGCCTTGGCCCACGTCCTTATCAGCCCCAGCATTTT.

This clone came up once. The chain combines TRBV5-8 with TRBJ1-5, with D possibly TRBD1 on 6 matching bases. The V gene's germline CDR1 is SGHTS and CDR2 YDEGEE. Trimming took off 0 bases at V and 7 bases at J, with 14 bases between the two ends. The CDR3 runs to 15 residues. The CDR3 is CASSLDQGSEQPQHF. The CDR3 DNA is TGTGCCAGCAGCTTGGATCAGGGGTCGGAGCAGCCCCAGCATTTT.

The genes are TRBV5-4 and TRBJ1-4, with unresolved D. Germline CDR1 reads SGHNT; CDR2 reads YYREEE (reference sequence). The CDR3 runs to 12 residues. V lost 2 bases and J 7 bases, leaving 6 bases between the germline ends. Written as DNA, the CDR3 is TGTGCCAGCAGCTTCGACTTTGAAAAACTGTTTTTT. Its translation is CASSFDFEKLFF.

The chain's CDR3 is CASSSIGENTGELFF. The CDR3 bases are TGTGCCAGCAGCTCAATCGGGGAGAACACCGGGGAGCTGTTTTTT. The V gene is TRBV11-2, the J gene TRBJ2-2; D might be TRBD2 (5 bases). V dropped 4 bases and J dropped 1 base, with 10 bases sitting between them. Germline values: CDR1 SGHAT, CDR2 FQNNGV. The CDR3 extends over 15 amino acids. The complete variable domain, with remaining parts taken from reference TRBV11-2 and TRBJ2-2, reads EAGVAQSPRYKIIEKRQSVAFWCNPISGHATLYWYQQILGQGPKLLIQFQNNGVVDDSQLPKDRFSAERLKGVDSTLKIQPAKLEDSAVYLCASSSIGENTGELFFGEGSRLTVL.

V gene TRBV29-1 combines with J gene TRBJ2-1, with a weak D call TRBD1 (6 bases). The CDR3 consists of 13 residues. V was clipped by 6 bases and J by 3 bases, with 12 bases between them. Germline lookup yields CDR1 SQVTM and CDR2 ANQGSEA. The CDR3 here is CSVITGHYNEQFF. CDR3 coding DNA: TGCAGCGTCATAACAGGGCACTACAATGAGCAGTTCTTC.

V is TRBV9 and J is TRBJ2-7, with D perhaps matching TRBD2 (6 bases). Germline assignment: CDR1 SGDLS and CDR2 YYNGEE. V lost 2 bases, J lost 7 bases, and 13 bases lay in between. This CDR3 region has 13 residues. The CDR3 DNA is TGTGCCAGCAGCGTTGGACTACTCGGGGAGCAGTACTTC. Translation: CASSVGLLGEQYF.

V is TRBV15 and J is TRBJ2-5; tentative D call: TRBD2 (7 bases). Matching the DNA end better, TRBJ2-7 makes the J call doubtful. Germline V gene data show CDR1 as LNHNV and CDR2 as YYDKDF (reference sequence). The CDR3 is 15 residues long. In nucleotides, the CDR3 is TGTGCCACCAGCAGGCCGGGGGGCGGGTACTACGAGCAGTACTTC. This encodes CATSRPGGGYYEQYF.

This clone has a handful of counts. The chain uses TRBV6-5 and TRBJ1-6; the D is unclear. CDR1 and CDR2 from the germline V gene are MNHEY and SVGAGI. Trimming left V 7 bases short and J 7 bases short, with 11 bases between. CDR3 length: 13 residues. The CDR3 sequence: CASTINSNSPLHF. The CDR3, as DNA: TGTGCCAGCACTATCAACAGCAATTCACCCCTCCACTTT.

Turning to this clone: This CDR3 is also generated by other DNA sequences in the sample. V usage is TRBV28 and J usage is TRBJ1-2; tentative D call: TRBD1 (6 bases). Germline V lookup: CDR1 MDHEN, CDR2 SYDVKM. There are 13 residues in the CDR3. The V end was cut by 2 bases, the J end by 2 bases, with 6 bases between. Here the CDR3 DNA reads TGTGCCAGCAGTTTAACAGGGAACTATGGCTACACCTTC. This translates into CASSLTGNYGYTF.

This sequence joins TRBV6-1 and TRBJ2-3, with D maybe TRBD2 (6 bases). The ends were cut back, 2 bases at V and 2 bases at J, with 20 bases in the middle. In germline, CDR1 is MNHNS, CDR2 SASEGT. The CDR3 has 18 amino acids. The CDR3 here is CASSEIGSGLQATDTQYF. The CDR3 region has the DNA TGTGCCAGCAGTGAAATCGGGAGCGGTCTTCAAGCCACAGATACGCAGTATTTT.

This rearrangement joins TRBV7-9 to TRBJ2-1; D uncertain. V lost 5 bases and J 9 bases, leaving 11 bases between the germline ends. The CDR3 totals 12 residues. Germline V gene sequence: CDR1 SEHNR, CDR2 FQNEAQ (reference sequence). The CDR3, as DNA: TGTGCCAGCAGCACCCCAGGTGGTGAGCAGTTCTTC. It yields the protein CASSTPGGEQFF. Full variable domain (outside the CDR3, taken from reference TRBV7-9 and TRBJ2-1): DTGVSQNPRHKITKRGQNVTFRCDPISEHNRLYWYRQTLGQGPEFLTYFQNEAQLEKSRLLSDRFSAERPKGSFSTLEIQRTEQGDSAMYLCASSTPGGEQFFGPGTRLTVL.

The rearrangement links TRBV9 to TRBJ2-5, with TRBD1 matching over 7 bases. The J call may be mistaken, given a closer DNA end match to TRBJ2-7. The CDR3 consists of 14 residues. Germline values: CDR1 SGDLS, CDR2 YYNGEE. The CDR3 reads CASSGGQHSYEQYF. Written as DNA, the CDR3 is TGTGCCAGCAGCGGGGGACAGCACTCCTACGAGCAGTACTTC.

The gene calls are TRBV5-1 and TRBJ2-7, with TRBD2 as a possible D gene (5 bases). The CDR3 runs 13 residues. Looked up from germline, CDR1 is SGHRS and CDR2 is YFSETQ. Trimming removed 1 base at V and 4 bases at J, with 9 bases between. In DNA, the CDR3 is TGCGCCAGCAGCTTGCTTCGAGGGTACGAGCAGTACTTC. As protein: CASSLLRGYEQYF.

The gene calls are TRBV9 and TRBJ2-7, with TRBD1 matching 9 bases. The CDR3 has 17 amino acids. V dropped 2 bases and J dropped 6; count of bases not matched to a gene: 15. Per germline, CDR1 SGDLS and CDR2 YYNGEE. CDR3 sequence: CASSVGAIPGQGGEQYF. The CDR3 DNA reads as TGTGCCAGCAGCGTCGGCGCCATACCGGGACAGGGAGGCGAGCAGTACTTC.

This chain joins TRBV30 and TRBJ1-1, with unresolved D. Germline CDR1 and CDR2: GTSNPN and SVGIG (reference sequence). V was cut by 4 bases and J by 1 base, with 10 bases left in between. This CDR3 spans 13 amino acids. This CDR3 reads CAWTIRRNTEAFF. In DNA, the CDR3 is TGTGCCTGGACCATACGGAGGAACACTGAAGCTTTCTTT.

This chain connects TRBV29-1 to TRBJ2-1, with 8 bases aligning to TRBD2. Per the germline V gene, CDR1 is SQVTM and CDR2 is ANQGSEA. Unmatched junction bases numbered 9, after V lost 1 base and J lost 4 bases. This CDR3 spans 16 amino acids. CDR3 loop: CSVEGESGGPYNEQFF. CDR3 coding DNA: TGCAGCGTTGAAGGAGAATCGGGAGGGCCGTACAATGAGCAGTTCTTC.

The table lists this clone with a count of one. V gene TRBV29-1 combines with J gene TRBJ2-2, with D possibly being TRBD1 (5 bases). CDR1 SQVTM and CDR2 ANQGSEA come from the germline V gene. The ends were cut back, 6 bases at V and 1 base at J, with 15 bases in the middle. The CDR3 spans 15 residues. The CDR3 DNA reads as TGCAGCGTCCATCTGACACAGGTGAACACCGGGGAGCTGTTTTTT. Amino acids: CSVHLTQVNTGELFF.